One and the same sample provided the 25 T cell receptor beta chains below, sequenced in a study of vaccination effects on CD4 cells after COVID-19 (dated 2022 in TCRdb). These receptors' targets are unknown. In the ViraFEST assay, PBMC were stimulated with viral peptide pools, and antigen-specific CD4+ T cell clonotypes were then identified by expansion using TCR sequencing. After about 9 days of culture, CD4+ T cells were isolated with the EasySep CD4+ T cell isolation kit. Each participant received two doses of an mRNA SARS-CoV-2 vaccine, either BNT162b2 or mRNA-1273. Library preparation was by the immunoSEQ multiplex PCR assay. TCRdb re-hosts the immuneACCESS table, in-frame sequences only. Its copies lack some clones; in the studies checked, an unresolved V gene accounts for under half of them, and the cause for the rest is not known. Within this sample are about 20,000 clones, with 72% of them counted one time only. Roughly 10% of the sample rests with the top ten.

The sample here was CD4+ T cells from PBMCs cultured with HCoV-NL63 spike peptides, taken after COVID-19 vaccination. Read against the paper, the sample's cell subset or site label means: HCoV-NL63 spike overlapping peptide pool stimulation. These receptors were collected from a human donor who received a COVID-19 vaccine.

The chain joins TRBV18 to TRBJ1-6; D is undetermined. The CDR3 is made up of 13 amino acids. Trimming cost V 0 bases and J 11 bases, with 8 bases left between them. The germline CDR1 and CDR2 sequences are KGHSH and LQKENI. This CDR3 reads CASSPPGFPPLHF. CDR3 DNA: TGTGCCAGCTCACCACCGGGTTTTCCACCCCTCCACTTT.

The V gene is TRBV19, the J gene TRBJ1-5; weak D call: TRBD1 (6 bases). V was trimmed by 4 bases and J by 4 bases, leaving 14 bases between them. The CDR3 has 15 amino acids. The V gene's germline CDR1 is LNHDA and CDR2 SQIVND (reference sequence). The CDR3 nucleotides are TGTGCCAGTAGTAACACAGGGATTTCGAATCAGCCCCAGCATTTT. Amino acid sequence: CASSNTGISNQPQHF.

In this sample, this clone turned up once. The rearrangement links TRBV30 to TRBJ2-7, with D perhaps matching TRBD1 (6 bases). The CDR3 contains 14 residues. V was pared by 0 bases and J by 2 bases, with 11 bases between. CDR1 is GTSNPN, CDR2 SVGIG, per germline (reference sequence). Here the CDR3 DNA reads TGTGCCTGGAGTGTACTAGGACAGACCTACGAGCAGTACTTC. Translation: CAWSVLGQTYEQYF.

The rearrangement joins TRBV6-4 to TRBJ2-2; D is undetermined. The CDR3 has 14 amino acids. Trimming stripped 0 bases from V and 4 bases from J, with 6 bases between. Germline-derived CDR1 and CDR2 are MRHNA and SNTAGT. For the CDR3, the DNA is TGTGCCAGCAGTGACTCCATCACCACCGGGGAGCTGTTTTTT. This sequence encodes CASSDSITTGELFF.

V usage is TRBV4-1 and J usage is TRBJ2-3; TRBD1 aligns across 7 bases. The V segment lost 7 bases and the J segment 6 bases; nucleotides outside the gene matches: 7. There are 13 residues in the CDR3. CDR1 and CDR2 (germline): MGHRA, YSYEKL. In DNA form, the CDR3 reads TGCGCCAGCACTACGACAGGGATTGATACGCAGTATTTT. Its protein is CASTTTGIDTQYF.

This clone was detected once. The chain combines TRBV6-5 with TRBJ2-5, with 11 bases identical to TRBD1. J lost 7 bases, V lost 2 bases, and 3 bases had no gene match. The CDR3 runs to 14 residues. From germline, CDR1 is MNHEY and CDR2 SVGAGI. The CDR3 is CASSYPGTGGTQYF. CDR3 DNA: TGTGCCAGCAGTTACCCCGGGACAGGGGGGACCCAGTACTTC.

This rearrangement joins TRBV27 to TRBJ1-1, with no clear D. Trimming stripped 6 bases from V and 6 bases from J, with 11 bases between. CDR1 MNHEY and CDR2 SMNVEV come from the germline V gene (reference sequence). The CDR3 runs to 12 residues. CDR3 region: CASRRKGAEAFF. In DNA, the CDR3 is TGTGCCAGCAGGCGAAAAGGAGCTGAAGCTTTCTTT.

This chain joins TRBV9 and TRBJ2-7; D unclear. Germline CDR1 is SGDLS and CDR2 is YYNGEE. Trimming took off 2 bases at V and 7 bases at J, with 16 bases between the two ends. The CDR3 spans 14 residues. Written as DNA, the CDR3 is TGTGCCAGCAGCGTTTCTCAGGTTTTGGTTGAGCAGTACTTC. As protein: CASSVSQVLVEQYF.

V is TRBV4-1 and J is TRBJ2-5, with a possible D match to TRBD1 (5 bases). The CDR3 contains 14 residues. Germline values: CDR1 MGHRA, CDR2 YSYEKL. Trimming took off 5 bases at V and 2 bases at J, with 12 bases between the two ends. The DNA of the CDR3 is TGCGCCAGCAGCAAAGGACAAATGCAAGAGACCCAGTACTTC. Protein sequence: CASSKGQMQETQYF.

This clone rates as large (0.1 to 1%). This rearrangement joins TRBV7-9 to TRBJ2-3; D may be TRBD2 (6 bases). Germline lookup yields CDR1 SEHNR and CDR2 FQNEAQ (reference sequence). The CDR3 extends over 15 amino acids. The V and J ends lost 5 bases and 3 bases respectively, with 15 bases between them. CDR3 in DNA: TGTGCCAGCAGCCCCGCGGGCGGGGTGACAGATACGCAGTATTTT. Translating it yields CASSPAGGVTDTQYF.

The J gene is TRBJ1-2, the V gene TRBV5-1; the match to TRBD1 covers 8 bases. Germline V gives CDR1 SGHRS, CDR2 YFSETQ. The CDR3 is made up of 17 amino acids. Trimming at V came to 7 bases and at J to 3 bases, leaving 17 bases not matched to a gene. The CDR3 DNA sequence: TGCGCCAGCTCCTCCGGGACAGGAGTCTCCGAATACTATGGCTACACCTTC. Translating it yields CASSSGTGVSEYYGYTF.

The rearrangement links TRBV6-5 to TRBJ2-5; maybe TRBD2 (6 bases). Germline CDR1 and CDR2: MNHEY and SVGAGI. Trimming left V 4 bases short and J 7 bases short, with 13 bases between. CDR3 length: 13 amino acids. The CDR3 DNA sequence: TGTGCCAGCAGTTTTGGGCGGGGCGGGACCCAGTACTTC. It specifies CASSFGRGGTQYF.

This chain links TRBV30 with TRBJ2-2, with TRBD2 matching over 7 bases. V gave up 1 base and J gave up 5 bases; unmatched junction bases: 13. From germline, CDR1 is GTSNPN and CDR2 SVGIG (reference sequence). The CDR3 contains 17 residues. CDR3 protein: CAWSGGGRLSGTGELFF. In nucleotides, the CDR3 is TGTGCCTGGAGTGGCGGGGGACGCTTAAGTGGGACCGGGGAGCTGTTTTTT.

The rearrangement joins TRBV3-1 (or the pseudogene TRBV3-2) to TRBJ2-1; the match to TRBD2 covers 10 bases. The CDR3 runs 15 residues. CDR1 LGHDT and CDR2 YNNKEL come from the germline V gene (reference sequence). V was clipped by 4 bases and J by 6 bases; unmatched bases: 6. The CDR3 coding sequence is TGTGCCAGCAGCCTTACTAGCGGGGACCTCAATGAGCAGTTCTTC. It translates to CASSLTSGDLNEQFF.

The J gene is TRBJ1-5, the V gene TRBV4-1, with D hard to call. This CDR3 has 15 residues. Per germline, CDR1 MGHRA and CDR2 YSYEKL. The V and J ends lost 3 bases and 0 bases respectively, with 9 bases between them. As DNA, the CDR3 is TGCGCCAGCAGCCAGGGATTTAGTAGCAATCAGCCCCAGCATTTT. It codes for CASSQGFSSNQPQHF.

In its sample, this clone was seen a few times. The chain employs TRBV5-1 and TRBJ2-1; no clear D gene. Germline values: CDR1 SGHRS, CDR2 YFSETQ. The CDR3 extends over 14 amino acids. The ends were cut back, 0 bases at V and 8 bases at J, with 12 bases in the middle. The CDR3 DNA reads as TGCGCCAGCAGCTTGGGGAGTGTTATGGATGAGCAGTTCTTC. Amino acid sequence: CASSLGSVMDEQFF.

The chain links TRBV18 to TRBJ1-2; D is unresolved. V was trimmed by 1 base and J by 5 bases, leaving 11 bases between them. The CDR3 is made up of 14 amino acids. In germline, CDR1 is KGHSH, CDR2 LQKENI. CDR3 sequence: CASSPLDDSYGYTF. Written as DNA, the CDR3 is TGTGCCAGCTCACCACTCGATGATTCTTATGGCTACACCTTC. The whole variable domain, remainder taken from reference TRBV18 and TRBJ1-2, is NAGVMQNPRHLVRRRGQEARLRCSPMKGHSHVYWYRQLPEEGLKFMVYLQKENIIDESGMPKERFSAEFPKEGPSILRIQQVVRGDSAAYFCASSPLDDSYGYTFGSGTRLTVV.

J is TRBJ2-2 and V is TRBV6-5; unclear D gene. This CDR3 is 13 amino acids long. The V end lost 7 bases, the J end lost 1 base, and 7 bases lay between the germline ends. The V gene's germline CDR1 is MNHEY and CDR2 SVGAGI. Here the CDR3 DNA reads TGTGCCAGCATGTGGAGGAACACCGGGGAGCTGTTTTTT. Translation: CASMWRNTGELFF.

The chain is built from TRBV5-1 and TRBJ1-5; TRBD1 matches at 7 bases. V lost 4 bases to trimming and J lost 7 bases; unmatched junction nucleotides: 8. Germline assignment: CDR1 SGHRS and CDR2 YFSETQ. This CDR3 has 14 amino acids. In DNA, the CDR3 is TGCGCCAGCAGCCCGACAGGGCTGGAACAGCCCCAGCATTTT. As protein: CASSPTGLEQPQHF.

DNA of the CDR3: TGTGCCAGCAGCCATCTAGCGGGGCGTGGTGAGCAGTTCTTC. Protein product: CASSHLAGRGEQFF. V usage is TRBV5-8 and J usage is TRBJ2-1; 9 bases agree with TRBD2. This CDR3 region has 14 residues. Trimming cost V 4 bases and J 9 bases; bases outside gene matches: 8. The germline V gene encodes CDR1 SGHTS and CDR2 YDEGEE.

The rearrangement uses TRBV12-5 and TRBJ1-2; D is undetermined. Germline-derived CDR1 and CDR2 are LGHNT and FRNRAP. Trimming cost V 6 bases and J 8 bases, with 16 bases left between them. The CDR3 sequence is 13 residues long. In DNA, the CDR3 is TGTGCTAGTGGCATGGACTCGGTTCAGGGCTACACCTTC. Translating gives CASGMDSVQGYTF.

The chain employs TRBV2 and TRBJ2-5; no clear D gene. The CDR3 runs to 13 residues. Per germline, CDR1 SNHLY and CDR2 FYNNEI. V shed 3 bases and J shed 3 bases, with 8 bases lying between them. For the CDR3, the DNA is TGTGCCAGCAGTGAGTCTCGGAAAGAGACCCAGTACTTC. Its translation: CASSESRKETQYF.

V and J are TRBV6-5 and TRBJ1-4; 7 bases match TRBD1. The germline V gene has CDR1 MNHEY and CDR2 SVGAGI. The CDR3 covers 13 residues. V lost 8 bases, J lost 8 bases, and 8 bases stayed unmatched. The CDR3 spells CASDQGVREKLFF. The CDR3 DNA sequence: TGTGCCAGCGATCAGGGGGTGAGGGAAAAACTGTTTTTT.

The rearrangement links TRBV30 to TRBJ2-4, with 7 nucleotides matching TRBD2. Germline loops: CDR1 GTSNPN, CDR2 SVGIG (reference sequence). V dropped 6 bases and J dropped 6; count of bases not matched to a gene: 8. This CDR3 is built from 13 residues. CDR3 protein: CACTGGKGNIQYF. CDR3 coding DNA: TGTGCCTGTACGGGGGGAAAAGGAAACATTCAGTACTTC. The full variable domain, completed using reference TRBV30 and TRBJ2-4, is SQTIHQWPATLVQPVGSPLSLECTVEGTSNPNLYWYRQAAGRGLQLLFYSVGIGQISSEVPQNLSASRPQDRQFILSSKKLLLSDSGFYLCACTGGKGNIQYFGAGTRLSVL.

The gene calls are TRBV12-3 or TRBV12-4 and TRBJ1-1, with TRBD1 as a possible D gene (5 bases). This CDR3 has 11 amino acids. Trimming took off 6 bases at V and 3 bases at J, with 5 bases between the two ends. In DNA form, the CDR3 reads TGTGCCAGCAGACAGGACACTGAAGCTTTCTTT. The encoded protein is CASRQDTEAFF.